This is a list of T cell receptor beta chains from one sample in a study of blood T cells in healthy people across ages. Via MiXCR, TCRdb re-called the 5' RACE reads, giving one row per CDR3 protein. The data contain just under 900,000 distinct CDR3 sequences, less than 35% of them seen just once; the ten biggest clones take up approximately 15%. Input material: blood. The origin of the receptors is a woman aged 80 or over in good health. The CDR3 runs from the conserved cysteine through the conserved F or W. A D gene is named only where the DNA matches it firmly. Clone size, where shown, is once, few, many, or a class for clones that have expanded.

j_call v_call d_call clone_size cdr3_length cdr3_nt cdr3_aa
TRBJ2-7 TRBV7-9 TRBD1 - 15 TGTGCCAGCAGCTTAGAGGCAGGGGGCTGGATCGAGCAGTACTTC CASSLEAGGWIEQYF
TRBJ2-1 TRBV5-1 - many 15 TGCGCCAGCAGCTTGGGTCAACCCCTTTACAATGAGCAGTTCTTC CASSLGQPLYNEQFF
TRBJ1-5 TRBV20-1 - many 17 TGCAGTGCTTTCGGGACAAAGAATTGGGGGAGCAATCAGCCCCAGCATTTT CSAFGTKNWGSNQPQHF
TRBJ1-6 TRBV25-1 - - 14 TGTGCCAGCAGCTTGGGGGTTGGTAATTCACCCCTCCACTTT CASSLGVGNSPLHF
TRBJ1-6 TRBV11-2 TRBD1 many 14 TGTGCCAGCAGCTGGGGACAGGACGGTTCACCCCTCCACTTT CASSWGQDGSPLHF
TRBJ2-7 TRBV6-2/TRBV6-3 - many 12 TGTGCCAGCAGTAGGGACCCCTACGAGCAGTACTTC CASSRDPYEQYF
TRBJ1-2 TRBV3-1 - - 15 TGTGCCAGCAGCCAAGTTACCGGGGGGACGAGTGGCTACACCTTC CASSQVTGGTSGYTF
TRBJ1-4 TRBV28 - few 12 TGTGCCAGCAGTCCGCTCGGGGGAGGGCTGTTTTTT CASSPLGGGLFF
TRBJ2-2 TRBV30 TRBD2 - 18 TGTGCCTTTCATTTCGGGCTAGCGGGGGGGCCGTACACCGGGGAGCTGTTTTTT CAFHFGLAGGPYTGELFF
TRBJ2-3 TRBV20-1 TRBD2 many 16 TGCAGTGCCATCCACTCCGGGAGCGGGGTCACAGATACGCAGTATTTT CSAIHSGSGVTDTQYF
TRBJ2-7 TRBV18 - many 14 TGTGCCAGCTCACGAACGAACGGGGGCGACGAGCAGTACTTC CASSRTNGGDEQYF
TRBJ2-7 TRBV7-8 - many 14 TGTGCCAGCAGCTTCGGTCCGTTCCTCTACGAGCAGTACTTC CASSFGPFLYEQYF
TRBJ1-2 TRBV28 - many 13 TGTGCCAGCAGAAGTGGGGAGTTTTATGGCTACACCTTC CASRSGEFYGYTF
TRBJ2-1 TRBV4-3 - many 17 TGCGCCAGCAGCCACACTCTTTCTAGCGCAGGCAACAATGAGCAGTTCTTC CASSHTLSSAGNNEQFF
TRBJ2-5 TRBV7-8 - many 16 TGTGCCAGCAGCACCTCCGGGACCATTACTCAAGAGACCCAGTACTTC CASSTSGTITQETQYF
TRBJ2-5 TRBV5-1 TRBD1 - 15 TGCGCCAGCAGCTCTCCGACAGGGGGCCAAGAGACCCAGTACTTC CASSSPTGGQETQYF
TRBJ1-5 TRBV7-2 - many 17 TGTGCCAGCAGCTTAGTTGCGGGGTGGGGGTTCGATCAGCCCCAGCATTTT CASSLVAGWGFDQPQHF
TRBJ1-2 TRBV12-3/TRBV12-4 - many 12 TGTGCCAGCAGTAAGGGGTTCTATGGCTACACCTTC CASSKGFYGYTF
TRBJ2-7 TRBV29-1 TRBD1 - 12 TGCAGCGTTGGGGACAGATCCTACGAGCAGTACTTC CSVGDRSYEQYF
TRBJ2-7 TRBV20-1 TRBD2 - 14 TGCAGTGCCAGACCGGGAGGGATGATGTACGAGCAGTACTTC CSARPGGMMYEQYF
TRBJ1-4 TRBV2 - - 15 TGTGCCAGCAGTGAAGAAGGGTTCAGGAATGAAAAACTGTTTTTT CASSEEGFRNEKLFF
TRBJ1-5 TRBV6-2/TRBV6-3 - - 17 TGTGCCAGCAGGTACGGGACATTGGCTTTCAGCAATCAGCCCCAGCATTTT CASRYGTLAFSNQPQHF
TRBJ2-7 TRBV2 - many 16 TGTGCCAGCAGTGAAGGCCTGGATCCTTTCTCCTACGAGCAGTACTTC CASSEGLDPFSYEQYF
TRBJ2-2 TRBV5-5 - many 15 TGTGCCAGCAGCTTGGGGCGTACGAACACCGGGGAGCTGTTTTTT CASSLGRTNTGELFF
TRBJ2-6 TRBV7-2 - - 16 TGTGCCAGCAGCTTCCCCGGGGGCTCTGGGGCCAACGTCCTGACTTTC CASSFPGGSGANVLTF
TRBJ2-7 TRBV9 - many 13 TGTGCCAGCAGCTCCCCGGGCGCCGGGGAGCAGTACTTC CASSSPGAGEQYF
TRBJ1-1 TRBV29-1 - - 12 TGCAGCGTTCGGGATTGGAACACTGAAGCTTTCTTT CSVRDWNTEAFF
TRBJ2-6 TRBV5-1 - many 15 TGCGCCAGCAGCTTGGGCGGCGGTGGGGCCAACGTCCTGACTTTC CASSLGGGGANVLTF
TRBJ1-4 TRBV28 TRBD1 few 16 TGTGCCAGCAGCTATGTCACCGGGACAGCACAGGGAAAACTGTTTTTT CASSYVTGTAQGKLFF